The sample holds one count of the clone carrying this TCR beta chain. Its specificity is not known. J was trimmed by 2 bases and V by 2 bases; bases with no gene match: 8. Germline V gene sequence: CDR1 LNHNV, CDR2 YYDKDF (reference sequence). The CDR3 runs 16 residues. This specimen comes from a study of cytomegalovirus exposure and HLA in healthy donors. Study observations and caveats: A later analysis linked a missense DCLRE1C variant to TCR beta V- and J-gene trimming.

PCR amplification relied on 60 Vbeta primers (plus 13 Jbeta primers). Profiled with immunoSEQ multiplex PCR; TCRdb holds only in-frame clones, not every one. The sample yields 150,000 to 170,000 clones, roughly 70% seen once. Sequenced sample: PBMCs. This TCR was recovered from a man aged 25-40 years in good health and CMV-seronegative. This rearrangement joins TRBV15 to TRBJ2-5; 7 nucleotides agree with TRBD1. CDR3 nucleotides: TGTGCCACCAGCAGAAAAGACAGGGTGGGACAAGAGACCCAGTACTTC. Amino acids: CATSRKDRVGQETQYF.